This T cell receptor (beta chain) was recorded in a study of OX40 agonist ivuxolimab in advanced cancers. Study-level background: Ivuxolimab, which is an agonistic anti-OX40 (CD134) antibody, was administered to the patients.

V lost 0 bases to trimming and J lost 5 bases; unmatched junction nucleotides: 9. There are 16 residues in the CDR3. It was autoimmune disease history or systemic immunosuppression that excluded patients. Clones were sequenced by immunoSEQ multiplex PCR, and TCRdb holds only the in-frame ones, with some missing. The table lists approximately 77,000 clones, approximately 80% of them singletons, with around 6.6% in the top ten. Notes on this clone: Its antigen is currently unknown.

Study outcomes and limitations: Expanded clones tended on average to be more numerous among CD8+ T cells than CD4+. Partial responders at 0.1-3.0 mg/kg showed near-lowest clonal expansion.

This sequence originates from an adult with an advanced solid tumor such as melanoma, head and neck, liver or kidney cancer. The rearrangement links TRBV5-3 to TRBJ2-7, with TRBD1 matching 9 bases. TRBV5-3 is an open reading frame, and its role is uncertain. The source was CD4+ or CD8+ T cells sorted from blood, collected in a trial of the OX40 agonist ivuxolimab. DNA of the CDR3: TGTGCCAGAAGCTTGGCCCAGGGACAGGGTGGGCACGAGCAGTACTTC. This sequence encodes CARSLAQGQGGHEQYF.